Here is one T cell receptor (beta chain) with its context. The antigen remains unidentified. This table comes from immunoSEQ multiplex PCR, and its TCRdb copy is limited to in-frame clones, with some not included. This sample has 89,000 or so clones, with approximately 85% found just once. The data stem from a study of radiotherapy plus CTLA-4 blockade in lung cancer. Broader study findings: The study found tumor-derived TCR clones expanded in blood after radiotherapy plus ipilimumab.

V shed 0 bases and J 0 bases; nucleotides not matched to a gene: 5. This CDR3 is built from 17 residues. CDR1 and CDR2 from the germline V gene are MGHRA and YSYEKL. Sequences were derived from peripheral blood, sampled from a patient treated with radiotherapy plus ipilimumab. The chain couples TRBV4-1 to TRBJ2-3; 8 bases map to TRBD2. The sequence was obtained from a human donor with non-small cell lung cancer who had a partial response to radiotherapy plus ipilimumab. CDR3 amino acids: CASSQESPSGSTDTQYF. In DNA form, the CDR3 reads TGCGCCAGCAGCCAAGAAAGCCCTAGCGGGAGCACAGATACGCAGTATTTT.